One sample yielded the 32 T cell receptor beta chains listed below, sequenced in a study of T cells in Graves' hyperthyroidism and ophthalmopathy. Amplified regions were TCR beta CDR3 sequences from RNA transcripts. Using the HTBI primer set, a first-round RT-PCR was run on the TCR CDR3. MiXCR, applied by TCRdb to the multiplex PCR reads, yields one record per CDR3 protein. The sample shows 300,000 to 450,000 distinct CDR3 sequences, roughly 13% of them seen only once. The sequenced sample consisted of blood. These receptors came from a woman aged 55-69 years with Graves' hyperthyroidism.

Concerning this clonotype itself: A much larger clone differs from this one at a single base, so this may be a read error. CDR3 loop: CAWNPGGLNTEAFF. DNA for the CDR3: TGTGCCTGGAATCCAGGGGGTTTGAACACTGAAGCTTTCTTT. This chain uses TRBV30 with TRBJ1-1, with TRBD1 identical over 7 bases. Germline CDR1 reads GTSNPN; CDR2 reads SVGIG (reference sequence). CDR3 length equals 14 residues. Trimming took 4 bases from V and 0 from J; bases not matched to a gene: 5.

The CDR3 is CSVGVTEGNTIYF. The CDR3 region has the DNA TGCAGCGTTGGAGTGACGGAGGGAAACACCATATATTTT. The gene calls are TRBV29-1 and TRBJ1-3; D gene unclear. The V end was cut by 4 bases, the J end by 4 bases, with 11 bases between. Germline CDR1 SQVTM, CDR2 ANQGSEA. This CDR3 region has 13 residues.

This clonotype was found many times. V gene TRBV7-2 combines with J gene TRBJ2-7; 14 bases map to TRBD2. This CDR3 is built from 15 residues. CDR1 is SGHTA, CDR2 FQGNSA, per germline. Losses at the gene ends were 5 bases for V and 7 bases for J; bases not matched to a gene: 7. The chain's CDR3 is CASSRRTSGGSEQYF. The CDR3 DNA sequence: TGTGCCAGCAGCCGTAGGACTAGCGGGGGGTCGGAGCAGTACTTC.

The chain has TRBV2 and TRBJ1-5; D is possibly TRBD1 (5 bases). CDR1 is SNHLY and CDR2 is FYNNEI in the germline V gene. The ends were cut back, 5 bases at V and 5 bases at J, with 10 bases in the middle. The CDR3 spans 13 residues. As DNA, the CDR3 is TGTGCCAGCAGTTTGGGGGAGCATCAGCCCCAGCATTTT. Its translation: CASSLGEHQPQHF.

This clonotype has at least ten counts. The chain carries TRBV27 and TRBJ2-1, with 8 bases identical to TRBD2. Germline values: CDR1 MNHEY, CDR2 SMNVEV (reference sequence). V was pared by 5 bases and J by 4 bases, with 10 bases of the junction left unmatched. The CDR3 has 16 amino acids. The CDR3 DNA follows: TGTGCCAGCAGTGGATGGAGCGGGAGTGTTTACAATGAGCAGTTCTTC. This gives the protein CASSGWSGSVYNEQFF.

The table lists this clonotype with many counts. The rearrangement links TRBV7-8 to TRBJ2-1; TRBD2 is a possible D gene (6 bases). The germline V gene has CDR1 SGHVS and CDR2 FQNEAQ. This CDR3 has 15 amino acids. Trimming cost V 1 base and J 3 bases, with 10 bases left between them. The DNA of the CDR3 is TGTGCCAGCAGCTTAGGGCAGCGGGTCTACAATGAGCAGTTCTTC. Protein sequence: CASSLGQRVYNEQFF.

This clonotype was counted many times. The chain couples TRBV30 to TRBJ1-5; D remains ambiguous. Trimming shortened V by 0 bases and J by 6 bases, and 12 bases separated the two germline ends. Germline CDR1 is GTSNPN and CDR2 is SVGIG (reference sequence). The CDR3 spans 14 residues. CDR3 nucleotide sequence: TGTGCCTGGAGTGTGAATGGGGTTGGTCAGCCCCAGCATTTT. It codes for CAWSVNGVGQPQHF. Full variable domain (remainder filled in from reference TRBV30 and TRBJ1-5): SQTIHQWPATLVQPVGSPLSLECTVEGTSNPNLYWYRQAAGRGLQLLFYSVGIGQISSEVPQNLSASRPQDRQFILSSKKLLLSDSGFYLCAWSVNGVGQPQHFGDGTRLSIL.

This clonotype was seen repeatedly, ten times or more. The rearrangement links TRBV5-1 to TRBJ2-7; 9 bases match TRBD1. V shed 4 bases and J 0 bases; nucleotides not matched to a gene: 11. Germline CDR1 and CDR2: SGHRS and YFSETQ. The CDR3 contains 17 residues. The DNA for the CDR3 is TGCGCCAGCAGCCAGACGACAGGGGGTTGGAGCTCCTACGAGCAGTACTTC. Amino acid sequence: CASSQTTGGWSSYEQYF. Full variable domain (rest looked up from reference TRBV5-1 and TRBJ2-7): KAGVTQTPRYLIKTRGQQVTLSCSPISGHRSVSWYQQTPGQGLQFLFEYFSETQRNKGNFPGRFSGRQFSNSRSEMNVSTLELGDSALYLCASSQTTGGWSSYEQYFGPGTRLTVT.

This clonotype showed up many times. The V call is TRBV29-1, the J call TRBJ2-1; 7 bases line up with TRBD2. V lost 2 bases and J lost 8; bases outside the gene matches: 3. Germline-derived CDR1 and CDR2 are SQVTM and ANQGSEA. The CDR3 consists of 12 residues. Written as DNA, the CDR3 is TGCAGCGTTGAACGACTAGCACATGAGCAGTTCTTC. It translates to CSVERLAHEQFF.

This clonotype was seen many times. The chain employs TRBV4-1 and TRBJ2-7, with D uncertain. Trimming left V 0 bases short and J 5 bases short, with 8 bases between. CDR1 is MGHRA, CDR2 YSYEKL, per germline. This CDR3 is 13 amino acids long. The DNA for the CDR3 is TGCGCCAGCAGCCAAGATCGAGGCAACGAGCAGTACTTC. Translated, it gives CASSQDRGNEQYF.

This clonotype was counted many times. The chain couples TRBV11-2 to TRBJ2-7; the D is unclear. The length of the CDR3 is 15 residues. From germline, CDR1 is SGHAT and CDR2 FQNNGV. Trimming took off 5 bases at V and 0 bases at J, with 14 bases between the two ends. This chain's CDR3 is CASSSEPQSSYEQYF. The CDR3 region has the DNA TGTGCCAGCAGCAGCGAACCTCAGTCCTCCTACGAGCAGTACTTC.

This clonotype came up many times. The rearrangement links TRBV28 to TRBJ1-1; 8 nucleotides agree with TRBD1. Germline-derived CDR1 and CDR2 are MDHEN and SYDVKM. V lost 7 bases to trimming and J lost 8 bases; unmatched junction nucleotides: 9. The CDR3 contains 13 residues. This CDR3 is CASTGGASEEAFF. For the CDR3, the DNA is TGTGCCAGCACAGGGGGCGCCTCAGAAGAAGCTTTCTTT. The complete variable domain, with remaining parts taken from reference TRBV28 and TRBJ1-1, reads DVKVTQSSRYLVKRTGEKVFLECVQDMDHENMFWYRQDPGLGLRLIYFSYDVKMKEKGDIPEGYSVSREKKERFSLILESASTNQTSMYLCASTGGASEEAFFGQGTRLTVV.

The chain carries TRBV30 and TRBJ2-1, with 10 positions matching TRBD2. The CDR3 length is 13 residues. Germline V gene sequence: CDR1 GTSNPN, CDR2 SVGIG (reference sequence). DNA of the CDR3: TGTGGATATGCTAGCGGGGGATACAATGAGCAGTTCTTC. This codes for CGYASGGYNEQFF.

Notes on this clonotype: This may be a read error, as it is one base from a much larger clone. The gene calls are TRBV11-2 and TRBJ2-5; 10 bases line up with TRBD2. The CDR3 covers 15 residues. Germline CDR1 reads SGHAT; CDR2 reads FQNNGV. The ends lost 4 bases at V and 5 bases at J; junction bases unmatched: 7. Written as DNA, the CDR3 is TGTGCCAGCAGCTGGGGACCAGCGGGAGGGGAGACCCAGTACTTC. Protein: CASSWGPAGGETQYF.

The gene calls are TRBV20-1 and TRBJ1-2, with 7 bases aligning to TRBD1. Germline lookup yields CDR1 DFQATT and CDR2 SNEGSKA (reference sequence). This CDR3 has 15 residues. CDR3 coding DNA: TGCAGACCCGGGGGGCAGGGGGGTACTAACTATGGCTACACCTTC. Protein: CRPGGQGGTNYGYTF.

This clonotype was seen a handful of times. The chain links TRBV14 to TRBJ2-7; D is perhaps TRBD1 (5 bases). The CDR3 has 15 amino acids. Germline V CDR1 and CDR2: SGHDN, FVKESK. Trimming removed 4 bases from V and 3 bases from J, with 16 bases in between. As DNA, the CDR3 is TGTGCCAGCAGCCTCGGCAGGGTACGGCACTACGAGCAGTACTTC. Encoded protein: CASSLGRVRHYEQYF.

This clonotype was detected many times. This chain links TRBV6-2 or TRBV6-3 with TRBJ1-4, with 9 bases lining up with TRBD1. Unmatched junction bases numbered 8, after V lost 10 bases and J lost 8 bases. The germline V gene has CDR1 MNHEY and CDR2 SVGEGT. This CDR3 comprises 13 residues. The CDR3 DNA reads as TGTGCCATCCGTCGGACAGGGGAAGAAAAACTGTTTTTT. Residues: CAIRRTGEEKLFF.

This clonotype was observed many times. The J gene is TRBJ2-7, the V gene TRBV13; 7 bases agree with TRBD2. Unmatched junction bases numbered 15, after V lost 2 bases and J lost 2 bases. CDR3 size: 18 residues. Germline-derived CDR1 and CDR2 are PRHDT and FYEKMQ (reference sequence). CDR3 nucleotides: TGTGCCAGCAGCTTACTCATGACTAGCCTCTTAGGAACCTACGAGCAGTACTTC. This codes for CASSLLMTSLLGTYEQYF.

This clonotype has ten or more counts. The V call is TRBV6-2 or TRBV6-3, the J call TRBJ2-4; TRBD2 matches 15 bases. Germline CDR1 is MNHEY and CDR2 is SVGEGT. V trimming: 2 bases; J trimming: 1 base; junction bases outside the gene matches: 3. The CDR3 loop spans 18 amino acids. CDR3 region: CASSYGLAGGPAKNIQYF. CDR3 DNA sequence: TGTGCCAGCAGTTACGGACTAGCGGGAGGGCCCGCCAAAAACATTCAGTACTTC.

This clonotype was counted at least ten times. The chain links TRBV27 to TRBJ1-1, with D maybe TRBD1 (5 bases). V lost 2 bases and J lost 0, with 13 bases in between. Per germline, CDR1 MNHEY and CDR2 SMNVEV (reference sequence). The CDR3 is 16 residues long. The CDR3 DNA follows: TGTGCCAGCAGTTTAGGGGCAATGTTCATGAACACTGAAGCTTTCTTT. Protein: CASSLGAMFMNTEAFF.

This clonotype turned up a few times. The chain employs TRBV30 and TRBJ2-4; D might be TRBD2 (6 bases). This CDR3 comprises 11 residues. V lost 5 bases to trimming and J lost 5 bases, with 7 bases between them. Germline-derived CDR1 and CDR2 are GTSNPN and SVGIG (reference sequence). The DNA for the CDR3 is TGTGCCTGGTCGGGGGAAAACATTCAGTACTTC. Protein product: CAWSGENIQYF. The full variable domain, with the rest looked up from reference TRBV30 and TRBJ2-4, is SQTIHQWPATLVQPVGSPLSLECTVEGTSNPNLYWYRQAAGRGLQLLFYSVGIGQISSEVPQNLSASRPQDRQFILSSKKLLLSDSGFYLCAWSGENIQYFGAGTRLSVL.

The V and J genes are TRBV7-9 and TRBJ1-5, with D possibly being TRBD1 (6 bases). The V and J ends lost 2 bases and 7 bases respectively, with 15 bases between them. The germline gives CDR1 SEHNR, CDR2 FQNEAQ (reference sequence). The CDR3 totals 15 residues. The CDR3 protein is CASSLFEGDGQPQHF. The CDR3 region has the DNA TGTGCCAGCAGCTTATTTGAGGGGGATGGACAGCCCCAGCATTTT.

This clonotype was observed at least ten times. This rearrangement joins TRBV28 to TRBJ1-2; D ambiguous. Germline V lookup: CDR1 MDHEN, CDR2 SYDVKM. Trimming removed 6 bases from V and 4 bases from J, with 6 bases in between. The CDR3 loop spans 11 amino acids. The CDR3, as DNA: TGTGCCAGCAGACAGAGCTATGGCTACACCTTC. Translating gives CASRQSYGYTF.

There are many counts of this clonotype. This chain connects TRBV3-1 to TRBJ2-3; 9 bases line up with TRBD2. The CDR3 totals 14 residues. V lost 4 bases, J lost 7 bases, and 6 bases stayed unmatched. Germline V lookup: CDR1 LGHDT, CDR2 YNNKEL (reference sequence). CDR3 loop: CASSPRLAGNTQYF. The CDR3 DNA reads as TGTGCCAGCAGCCCTAGGCTAGCGGGAAATACGCAGTATTTT.

The chain joins TRBV12-3 or TRBV12-4 to TRBJ2-2, with 7 nucleotides matching TRBD2. V gave up 10 bases and J gave up 0 bases; unmatched junction bases: 2. The CDR3 is 13 amino acids. CDR3 loop: CATGLSNTGELFF. The CDR3 DNA sequence: TGTGCCACGGGACTATCGAACACCGGGGAGCTGTTTTTT.

This clonotype was recorded at least ten times. CDR3 bases: TGTGCCAGCTCACCAACACAGGGGGCGATGGACGAGCAGTACTTC. Translation: CASSPTQGAMDEQYF. The chain couples TRBV18 to TRBJ2-7, with TRBD1 identical over 9 bases. The ends lost 2 bases at V and 5 bases at J; junction bases unmatched: 7. Germline V gene data show CDR1 as KGHSH and CDR2 as LQKENI. CDR3 length: 15 amino acids. Full variable domain (missing parts from reference TRBV18 and TRBJ2-7): NAGVMQNPRHLVRRRGQEARLRCSPMKGHSHVYWYRQLPEEGLKFMVYLQKENIIDESGMPKERFSAEFPKEGPSILRIQQVVRGDSAAYFCASSPTQGAMDEQYFGPGTRLTVT.

In its sample, this clonotype was seen a few times. The chain is built from TRBV27 and TRBJ1-1, with D possibly matching TRBD1 (6 bases). CDR1 and CDR2 (germline): MNHEY, SMNVEV (reference sequence). The CDR3 loop spans 15 amino acids. Trimming cost V 4 bases and J 0 bases, with 12 bases left between them. The CDR3 reads CASSSTQGMNTEAFF. The CDR3 DNA sequence: TGTGCCAGCAGTTCCACACAGGGCATGAACACTGAAGCTTTCTTT.

The sample holds many counts of this clonotype. This rearrangement joins TRBV6-1 to TRBJ2-7; D may be TRBD2 (6 bases). This CDR3 is built from 14 residues. V lost 7 bases, J lost 5 bases, and 18 bases lay in between. Germline values: CDR1 MNHNS, CDR2 SASEGT. The DNA for the CDR3 is TGTGCCAGCACCCCATGGAAGGGACTGGACGAGCAGTACTTC. It is translated as CASTPWKGLDEQYF.

The chain combines TRBV12-5 with TRBJ2-5; 13 nucleotides agree with TRBD2. In germline, CDR1 is LGHNT, CDR2 FRNRAP. Trimming cost V 1 base and J 6 bases; bases outside gene matches: 8. The CDR3 spans 17 residues. In DNA form, the CDR3 reads TGTGCTAGTGGTTTGGATTTCAGGACTAGCGGGAGAAAGACCCAGTACTTC. It codes for CASGLDFRTSGRKTQYF.

This clonotype was observed a few times. Because it lacks the conserved phenylalanine or tryptophan at the end, this CDR3 is likely a read error. This chain connects TRBV18 to TRBJ1-3; TRBD1 aligns across 7 bases. CDR3 length: 19 residues. With V trimmed by 5 bases and J by 0 bases, 16 bases remained unmatched. Per the germline V gene, CDR1 is KGHSH and CDR2 is LQKENI. The CDR3 DNA reads as TGTGCCAGCTCAGCCGAAGGAGTAGGGGGCGGATTCTCTGGAAACACCATATATCTT. Translating gives CASSAEGVGGGFSGNTIYL.

Comments on this clonotype: This could be a read error, since a much larger clone is one nucleotide away. CDR3 sequence (DNA): TGTGCCAGCAGCCTGACTCTAGCCAAAAACGTTCAGTACTTC. Translated: CASSLTLAKNVQYF. The chain recombines TRBV11-2 with TRBJ2-4, with TRBD2 as a possible D gene (5 bases). The CDR3 consists of 14 residues. Germline lookup yields CDR1 SGHAT and CDR2 FQNNGV. Based on the CDR3 plus reference TRBV11-2 and TRBJ2-4, the full variable domain is EAGVAQSPRYKIIEKRQSVAFWCNPISGHATLYWYQQILGQGPKLLIQFQNNGVVDDSQLPKDRFSAERLKGVDSTLKIQPAKLEDSAVYLCASSLTLAKNVQYFGAGTRLSVL.

This clonotype was detected many times. The CDR3 loop reads CAISEGTFPQAAFF. In nucleotides, the CDR3 is TGTGCCATCAGTGAGGGGACTTTTCCTCAGGCAGCTTTCTTT. V is TRBV10-3 and J is TRBJ1-1; D is perhaps TRBD1 (5 bases). The CDR3 runs 14 residues. Germline V gives CDR1 ENHRY, CDR2 SYGVKD. V was pared by 2 bases and J by 10 bases, with 17 bases between.